The 15 T cell receptor beta chains reported below all come from one sample, sequenced in a study of siplizumab effects on memory and regulatory T cells. Measured with immunoSEQ multiplex PCR; TCRdb has only the in-frame clones, and not every one. The sample shows around 100,000 clones, 94% of them seen only once. What was sequenced was non-Treg CD4+ T cells sorted from blood. The receptor set was obtained from a human donor in good health.

This clone is a singleton in its sample. The chain uses TRBV7-3 and TRBJ2-4, with 9 bases fitting TRBD2. CDR3 length: 14 amino acids. Germline V gene sequence: CDR1 SGHTA, CDR2 FQGTGA. V shed 4 bases and J 8 bases; nucleotides not matched to a gene: 6. The CDR3 DNA follows: TGTGCCAGCAGCTCGGGACTAGCTTCGGACATTCAGTACTTC. As protein: CASSSGLASDIQYF.

Note on this clone: This CDR3 is also generated by other DNA sequences in the sample. The J gene is TRBJ2-1, the V gene TRBV25-1; no definite D call. Germline lookup yields CDR1 MGHDK and CDR2 SYGVNS. This CDR3 spans 15 amino acids. The V and J ends lost 4 bases and 7 bases respectively, with 17 bases between them. CDR3 sequence (DNA): TGTGCCAGCAGTGCTTCAGCAGGAGTGGCGAATGAGCAGTTCTTC. Translation: CASSASAGVANEQFF.

V usage is TRBV19 and J usage is TRBJ2-1, with 7 nucleotides matching TRBD2. Looked up from germline, CDR1 is LNHDA and CDR2 is SQIVND (reference sequence). The ends lost 6 bases at V and 10 bases at J; junction bases unmatched: 9. This CDR3 is built from 13 residues. CDR3: CASSAGAGSEQFF. CDR3 in DNA: TGTGCCAGTAGCGCGGGAGCGGGTTCGGAGCAGTTCTTC.

This sequence joins TRBV7-2 and TRBJ1-1; D is unresolved. The V gene lost 7 bases and the J gene lost 2 bases, with 17 bases spanning the gap. This CDR3 has 15 amino acids. Germline-derived CDR1 and CDR2 are SGHTA and FQGNSA. DNA for the CDR3: TGTGCCAGCAAAGCCCTAAGTTCAGTAAACACTGAAGCTTTCTTT. Its protein product is CASKALSSVNTEAFF.

The CDR3 DNA reads TGTGCCGGCTCGACTAGCGGGGGCTCCTACGAGCAGTACTTC. Encoded protein: CAGSTSGGSYEQYF. The chain is built from TRBV7-9 and TRBJ2-7, with TRBD2 matching 12 bases. V was clipped by 11 bases and J by 0 bases; unmatched bases: 5. The CDR3 contains 14 residues. The germline V gene encodes CDR1 SEHNR and CDR2 FQNEAQ (reference sequence).

The chain is built from TRBV7-6 and TRBJ2-7; D unresolved. This CDR3 comprises 14 residues. V shed 5 bases and J shed 4 bases, with 15 bases lying between them. CDR1 is SGHVS, CDR2 FNYEAQ, per germline. The DNA for the CDR3 is TGTGCCAGCAGCCCCGGGCCAGGTCGGTACGAGCAGTACTTC. Residues: CASSPGPGRYEQYF.

This clone occurred once. The chain links TRBV15 to TRBJ2-3; no clear D gene. V was clipped by 0 bases and J by 4 bases, with 8 bases between them. Per germline, CDR1 LNHNV and CDR2 YYDKDF (reference sequence). The CDR3 has 14 residues. The CDR3 reads CATSRDRFPDTQYF. In nucleotides, the CDR3 is TGTGCCACCAGCAGAGATCGCTTCCCAGATACGCAGTATTTT.

J is TRBJ2-5 and V is TRBV27; 8 bases are shared with TRBD1. After removal of 2 bases from V and 2 bases from J, the junction contained 7 bases not matched to a gene. Germline loops: CDR1 MNHEY, CDR2 SMNVEV (reference sequence). There are 16 residues in the CDR3. Here the CDR3 DNA reads TGTGCCAGCAGTTTAGGGCCAGGGGGCTATCAAGAGACCCAGTACTTC. Translating it yields CASSLGPGGYQETQYF.

J is TRBJ1-1 and V is TRBV5-1, with a weak D call TRBD1 (5 bases). CDR3 length: 16 amino acids. Germline V lookup: CDR1 SGHRS, CDR2 YFSETQ. V gave up 2 bases and J gave up 4 bases, with 18 bases separating them. In DNA form, the CDR3 reads TGCGCCAGCAGCTTTACAGCTGGCGGGACTCGCACTGAAGCTTTCTTT. It specifies CASSFTAGGTRTEAFF.

In nucleotides, the CDR3 is TGTGCTAGTGGTTTGGGGACGAGCGGGAGGGCCTATGAGCAGTTCTTC. Amino acids: CASGLGTSGRAYEQFF. The J gene is TRBJ2-1, the V gene TRBV12-5, with 10 bases aligning to TRBD2. The CDR3 is 16 residues long. Germline loops: CDR1 LGHNT, CDR2 FRNRAP. J gave up 8 bases and V 1 base, and 8 bases lay outside the gene matches.

CDR3 sequence: CASIPTGGAKNIQYF. The CDR3 region has the DNA TGTGCCAGCATACCAACAGGGGGTGCCAAAAACATTCAGTACTTC. The rearrangement joins TRBV27 to TRBJ2-4; 8 positions match TRBD1. Trimming removed 7 bases from V and 1 base from J; junction bases left unmatched: 6. The germline gives CDR1 MNHEY, CDR2 SMNVEV (reference sequence). The CDR3 covers 15 residues.

The V call is TRBV30, the J call TRBJ1-2; D not certain. V gave up 3 bases and J gave up 4 bases, with 12 bases separating them. The CDR3 covers 13 residues. Germline V lookup: CDR1 GTSNPN, CDR2 SVGIG (reference sequence). The CDR3: CAWSLDAFYGYTF. The DNA for the CDR3 is TGTGCCTGGAGCCTTGACGCGTTCTATGGCTACACCTTC. Drawing the rest from reference TRBV30 and TRBJ1-2, the complete variable domain is SQTIHQWPATLVQPVGSPLSLECTVEGTSNPNLYWYRQAAGRGLQLLFYSVGIGQISSEVPQNLSASRPQDRQFILSSKKLLLSDSGFYLCAWSLDAFYGYTFGSGTRLTVV.

The V call is TRBV10-3, the J call TRBJ2-1; D not resolved. V was pared by 4 bases and J by 4 bases, with 11 bases between. In germline, CDR1 is ENHRY, CDR2 SYGVKD. CDR3 length: 14 residues. The CDR3 DNA is TGTGCCATCAGTGGGAACCCTCCTTACAATGAGCAGTTCTTC. Amino acids: CAISGNPPYNEQFF.

The chain uses TRBV6-4 and TRBJ1-1; TRBD1 is a possible D gene (6 bases). This CDR3 spans 12 amino acids. Germline values: CDR1 MRHNA, CDR2 SNTAGT. V was pared by 8 bases and J by 11 bases, with 18 bases between. CDR3 sequence reads: CASGTLQGTAFF. DNA for the CDR3: TGTGCCAGCGGGACTTTACAGGGTACGGCTTTCTTT.

The chain employs TRBV18 and TRBJ1-1, with D possibly matching TRBD1 (6 bases). Germline values: CDR1 KGHSH, CDR2 LQKENI. The V and J ends lost 1 base and 6 bases respectively, with 6 bases between them. The CDR3 is 12 residues long. Here the CDR3 reads CASSPQGAEAFF. The CDR3 DNA is TGTGCCAGCTCACCACAGGGGGCTGAAGCTTTCTTT.